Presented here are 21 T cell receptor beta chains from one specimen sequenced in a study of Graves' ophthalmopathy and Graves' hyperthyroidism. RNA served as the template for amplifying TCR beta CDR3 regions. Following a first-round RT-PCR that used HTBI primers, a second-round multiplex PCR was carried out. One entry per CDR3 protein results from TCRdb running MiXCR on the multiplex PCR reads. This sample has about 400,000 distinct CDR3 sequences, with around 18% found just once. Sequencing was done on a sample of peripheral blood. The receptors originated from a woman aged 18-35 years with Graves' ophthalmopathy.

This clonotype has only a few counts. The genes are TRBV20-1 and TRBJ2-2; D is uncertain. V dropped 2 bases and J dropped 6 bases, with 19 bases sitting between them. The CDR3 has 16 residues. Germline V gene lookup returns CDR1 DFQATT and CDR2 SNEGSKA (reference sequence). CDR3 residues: CSARSPPSGDSGELFF. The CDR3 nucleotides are TGCAGTGCTAGATCCCCCCCCTCTGGGGATTCCGGGGAGCTGTTTTTT.

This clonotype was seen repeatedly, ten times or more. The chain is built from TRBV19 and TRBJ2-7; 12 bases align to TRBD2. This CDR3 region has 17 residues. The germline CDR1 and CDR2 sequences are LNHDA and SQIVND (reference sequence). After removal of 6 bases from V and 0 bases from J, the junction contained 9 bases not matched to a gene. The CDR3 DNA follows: TGTGCCAGTAGGCTAGCGGGAGGGCCGGGGAGCTCCTACGAGCAGTACTTC. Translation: CASRLAGGPGSSYEQYF.

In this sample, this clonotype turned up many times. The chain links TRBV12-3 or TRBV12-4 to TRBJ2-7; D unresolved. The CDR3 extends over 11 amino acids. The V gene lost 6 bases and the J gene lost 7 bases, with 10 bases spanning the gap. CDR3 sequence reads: CASSELTEQYF. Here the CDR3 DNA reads TGTGCCAGCAGCGAACTTACGGAGCAGTACTTC.

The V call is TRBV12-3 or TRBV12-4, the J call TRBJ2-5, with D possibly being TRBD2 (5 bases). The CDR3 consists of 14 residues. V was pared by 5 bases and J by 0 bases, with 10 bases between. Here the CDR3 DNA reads TGTGCCAGCAGTGTGTGGGGAGACCAAGAGACCCAGTACTTC. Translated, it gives CASSVWGDQETQYF.

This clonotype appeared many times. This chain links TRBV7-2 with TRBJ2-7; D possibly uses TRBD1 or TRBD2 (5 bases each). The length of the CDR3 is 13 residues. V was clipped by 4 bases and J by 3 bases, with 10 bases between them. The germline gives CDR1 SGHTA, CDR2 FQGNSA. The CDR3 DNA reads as TGTGCCAGCAGCTCGGGACCGAACTACGAGCAGTACTTC. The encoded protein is CASSSGPNYEQYF.

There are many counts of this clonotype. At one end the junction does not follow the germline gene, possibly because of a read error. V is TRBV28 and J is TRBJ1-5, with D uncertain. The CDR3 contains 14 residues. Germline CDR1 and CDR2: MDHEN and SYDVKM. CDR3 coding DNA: TGTGCCAGCAGTTTTTCAAGTAGCGATCAGCCCCAGCATTTT. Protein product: CASSFSSSDQPQHF. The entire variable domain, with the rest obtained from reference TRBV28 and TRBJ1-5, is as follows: DVKVTQSSRYLVKRTGEKVFLECVQDMDHENMFWYRQDPGLGLRLIYFSYDVKMKEKGDIPEGYSVSREKKERFSLILESASTNQTSMYLCASSFSSSDQPQHFGDGTRLSIL.

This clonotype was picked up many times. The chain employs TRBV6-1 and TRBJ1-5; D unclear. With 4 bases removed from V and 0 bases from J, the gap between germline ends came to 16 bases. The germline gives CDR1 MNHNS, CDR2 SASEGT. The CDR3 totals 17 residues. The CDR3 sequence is CASSAPVLVVSNQPQHF. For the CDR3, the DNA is TGTGCCAGCAGTGCCCCTGTCCTCGTCGTTAGCAATCAGCCCCAGCATTTT.

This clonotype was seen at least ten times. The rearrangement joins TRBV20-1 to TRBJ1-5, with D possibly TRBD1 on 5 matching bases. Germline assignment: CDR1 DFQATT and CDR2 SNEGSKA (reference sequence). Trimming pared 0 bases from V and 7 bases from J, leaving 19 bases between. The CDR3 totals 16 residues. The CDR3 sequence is CSARDKGAAGKQPQHF. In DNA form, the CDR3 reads TGCAGTGCTAGAGATAAAGGGGCAGCAGGAAAACAGCCCCAGCATTTT.

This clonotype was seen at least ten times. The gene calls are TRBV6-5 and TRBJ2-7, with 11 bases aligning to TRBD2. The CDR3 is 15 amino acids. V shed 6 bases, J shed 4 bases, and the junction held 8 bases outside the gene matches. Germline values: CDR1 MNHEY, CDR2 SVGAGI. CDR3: CASRRLAGGRYEQYF. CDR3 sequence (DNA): TGTGCCAGCAGGCGCCTAGCGGGAGGACGGTACGAGCAGTACTTC.

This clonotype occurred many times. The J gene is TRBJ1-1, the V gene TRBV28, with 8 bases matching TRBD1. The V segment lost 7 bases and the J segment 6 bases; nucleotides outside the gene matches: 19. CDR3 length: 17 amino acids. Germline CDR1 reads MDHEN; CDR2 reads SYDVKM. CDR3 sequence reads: CASTHRRGTGGEPEAFF. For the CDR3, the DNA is TGTGCCAGCACCCATCGTCGAGGGACAGGAGGCGAGCCTGAAGCTTTCTTT.

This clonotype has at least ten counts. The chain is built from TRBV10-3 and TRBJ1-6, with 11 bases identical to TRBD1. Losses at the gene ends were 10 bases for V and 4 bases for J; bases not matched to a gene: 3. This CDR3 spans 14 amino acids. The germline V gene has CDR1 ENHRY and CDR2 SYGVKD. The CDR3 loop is CATGQGAYNSPLHF. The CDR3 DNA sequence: TGTGCCACTGGACAGGGGGCGTATAATTCACCCCTCCACTTT.

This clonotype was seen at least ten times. This CDR3 reads CASSTNRGLIYGYTF. In DNA form, the CDR3 reads TGTGCCAGCAGTACCAACAGGGGCCTCATATATGGCTACACCTTC. J is TRBJ1-2 and V is TRBV6-5; 7 bases are a match to TRBD1. The CDR3 has 15 amino acids. Trimming removed 5 bases from V and 5 bases from J; junction bases left unmatched: 11. The germline gives CDR1 MNHEY, CDR2 SVGAGI.

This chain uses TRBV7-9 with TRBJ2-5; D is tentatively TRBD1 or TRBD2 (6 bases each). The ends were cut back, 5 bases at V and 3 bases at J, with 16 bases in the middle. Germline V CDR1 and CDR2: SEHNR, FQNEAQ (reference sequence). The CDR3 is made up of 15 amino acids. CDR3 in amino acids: CASSPRRGPKETQYF. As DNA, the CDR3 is TGTGCCAGCAGCCCGAGACGGGGGCCGAAAGAGACCCAGTACTTC.

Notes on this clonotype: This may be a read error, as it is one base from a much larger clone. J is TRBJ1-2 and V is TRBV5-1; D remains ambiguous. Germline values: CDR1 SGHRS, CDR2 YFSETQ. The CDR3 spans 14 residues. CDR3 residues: CASSLESGNYGCTF. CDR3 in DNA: TGCGCCAGCAGCTTGGAATCCGGGAACTATGGCTGCACCTTC. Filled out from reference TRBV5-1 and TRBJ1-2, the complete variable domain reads KAGVTQTPRYLIKTRGQQVTLSCSPISGHRSVSWYQQTPGQGLQFLFEYFSETQRNKGNFPGRFSGRQFSNSRSEMNVSTLELGDSALYLCASSLESGNYGCTFGSGTRLTVV.

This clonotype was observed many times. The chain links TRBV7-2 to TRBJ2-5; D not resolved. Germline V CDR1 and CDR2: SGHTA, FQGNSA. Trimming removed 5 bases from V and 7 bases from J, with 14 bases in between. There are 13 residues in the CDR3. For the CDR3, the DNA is TGTGCCAGCAGCCTCCCCCGGCCGGGGACCCAGTACTTC. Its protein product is CASSLPRPGTQYF.

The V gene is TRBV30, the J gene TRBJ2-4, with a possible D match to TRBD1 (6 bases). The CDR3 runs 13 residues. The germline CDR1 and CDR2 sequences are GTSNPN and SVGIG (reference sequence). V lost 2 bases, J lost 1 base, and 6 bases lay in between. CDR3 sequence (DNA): TGTGCCTGGAGTACAGGGGCCAAAAACATTCAGTACTTC. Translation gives CAWSTGAKNIQYF. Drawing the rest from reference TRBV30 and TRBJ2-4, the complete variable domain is SQTIHQWPATLVQPVGSPLSLECTVEGTSNPNLYWYRQAAGRGLQLLFYSVGIGQISSEVPQNLSASRPQDRQFILSSKKLLLSDSGFYLCAWSTGAKNIQYFGAGTRLSVL.

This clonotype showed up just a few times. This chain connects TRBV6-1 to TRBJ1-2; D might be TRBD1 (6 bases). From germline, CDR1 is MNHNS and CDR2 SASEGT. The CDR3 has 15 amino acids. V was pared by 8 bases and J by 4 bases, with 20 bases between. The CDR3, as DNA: TGTGCCAGCCGGATCTTGAGAGGGGGTTTCTATGGCTACACCTTC. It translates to CASRILRGGFYGYTF.

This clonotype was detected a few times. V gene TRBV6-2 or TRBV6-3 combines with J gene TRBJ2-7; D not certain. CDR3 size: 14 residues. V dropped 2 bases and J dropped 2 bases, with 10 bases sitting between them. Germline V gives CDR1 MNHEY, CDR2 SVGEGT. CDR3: CASSYGPGPYEQYF. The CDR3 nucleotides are TGTGCCAGCAGTTACGGTCCCGGGCCCTACGAGCAGTACTTC.

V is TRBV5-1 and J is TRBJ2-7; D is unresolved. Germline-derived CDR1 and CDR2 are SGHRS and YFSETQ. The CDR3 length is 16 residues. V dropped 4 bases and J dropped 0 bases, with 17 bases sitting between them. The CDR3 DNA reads TGCGCCAGCAGCCCAGCCCCACCAACATACTCCTACGAGCAGTACTTC. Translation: CASSPAPPTYSYEQYF.

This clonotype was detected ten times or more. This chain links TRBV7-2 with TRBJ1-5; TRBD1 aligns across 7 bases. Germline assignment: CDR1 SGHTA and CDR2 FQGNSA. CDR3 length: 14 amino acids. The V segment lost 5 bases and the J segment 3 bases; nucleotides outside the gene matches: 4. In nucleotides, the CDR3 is TGTGCCAGCAGCCCCAGGGGGTACAATCAGCCCCAGCATTTT. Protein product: CASSPRGYNQPQHF.

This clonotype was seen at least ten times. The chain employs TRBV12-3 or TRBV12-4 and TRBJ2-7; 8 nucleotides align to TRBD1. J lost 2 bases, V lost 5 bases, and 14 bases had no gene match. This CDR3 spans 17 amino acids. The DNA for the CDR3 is TGTGCCAGCAGTCAAGACAGGGGAGGTATGCGGGCCTACGAGCAGTACTTC. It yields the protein CASSQDRGGMRAYEQYF.